The 32 T cell receptor beta chains below were found in one sample sequenced in a study of T cell responses to AZD1222 COVID-19 vaccine. Some clones are missing from TCRdb's copy, which holds only in-frame ones; the method was immunoSEQ multiplex PCR. The sample lists 70,000 to 95,000 clones, 75% to 95% occurring once. Sample: peripheral blood, taken 28 days after the second AZD1222 dose. These receptor sequences come from an adult who received the AZD1222 COVID-19 vaccine.

This clone was seen more than once but under ten times. The chain uses TRBV5-6 and TRBJ1-2, with D perhaps matching TRBD1 (5 bases). This CDR3 has 13 residues. Germline loops: CDR1 SGHDT, CDR2 YYEEEE. V lost 3 bases and J 6 bases, leaving 12 bases between the germline ends. This CDR3 is CASSSGGEDGYTF. In DNA, the CDR3 is TGTGCCAGCAGCTCCGGGGGGGAAGATGGCTACACCTTC.

The chain carries TRBV5-1 and TRBJ2-5, with TRBD1 matching over 10 bases. Germline lookup yields CDR1 SGHRS and CDR2 YFSETQ. J was trimmed by 4 bases and V by 4 bases; bases with no gene match: 4. CDR3 size: 14 residues. The CDR3 loop reads CASSRQGASETQYF. CDR3 sequence (DNA): TGCGCCAGCAGCCGACAGGGGGCATCAGAGACCCAGTACTTC.

V is TRBV7-3 and J is TRBJ2-1; TRBD2 agrees at 13 bases. V shed 3 bases, J shed 6 bases, and the junction held 2 bases outside the gene matches. CDR1 SGHTA and CDR2 FQGTGA come from the germline V gene. The CDR3 length is 15 residues. In nucleotides, the CDR3 is TGTGCCAGCAGCTTTACTAGCGGGAGGGCCAATGAGCAGTTCTTC. Translating gives CASSFTSGRANEQFF.

The V gene is TRBV24-1, the J gene TRBJ2-3; 7 bases match TRBD1. The CDR3 length is 13 residues. With 9 bases clipped from V and 2 bases from J, the junction kept 4 bases outside the gene matches. From germline, CDR1 is KGHDR and CDR2 SFDVKD. The CDR3 loop is CATQGDNTDTQYF. DNA for the CDR3: TGTGCCACCCAGGGGGACAACACAGATACGCAGTATTTT.

The rearrangement uses TRBV4-2 and TRBJ1-1; D not resolved. Trimming removed 1 base at V and 6 bases at J, with 12 bases between. The CDR3 length is 14 residues. Germline loops: CDR1 LGHNA, CDR2 YNFKEQ. Here the CDR3 reads CASSQGPRTAEAFF. For the CDR3, the DNA is TGTGCCAGCAGCCAAGGGCCCCGAACCGCTGAAGCTTTCTTT.

The sample holds one count of this clone. The chain combines TRBV9 with TRBJ1-3, with D unresolved. In germline, CDR1 is SGDLS, CDR2 YYNGEE. V lost 0 bases and J 1 base, leaving 8 bases between the germline ends. The CDR3 covers 15 residues. The CDR3 DNA sequence: TGTGCCAGCAGCGTAGTTGGAGGTTCTGGAAACACCATATATTTT. Encoded protein: CASSVVGGSGNTIYF.

V gene TRBV30 combines with J gene TRBJ2-7; D unresolved. This CDR3 has 12 residues. V was shortened by 3 bases and J by 2 bases, with 8 bases between the two germline ends. Germline values: CDR1 GTSNPN, CDR2 SVGIG (reference sequence). The CDR3 DNA sequence: TGTGCCTGGAGCCCTAGGGCCTACGAGCAGTACTTC. This gives the protein CAWSPRAYEQYF. Full variable domain (remainder filled in from reference TRBV30 and TRBJ2-7): SQTIHQWPATLVQPVGSPLSLECTVEGTSNPNLYWYRQAAGRGLQLLFYSVGIGQISSEVPQNLSASRPQDRQFILSSKKLLLSDSGFYLCAWSPRAYEQYFGPGTRLTVT.

V and J are TRBV10-1 and TRBJ2-3; 13 bases agree with TRBD2. The J segment lost 2 bases and the V segment lost 6 bases, leaving 5 bases of the junction unmatched. This CDR3 comprises 16 residues. The V gene's germline CDR1 is WNHNN and CDR2 SYGVQD (reference sequence). The CDR3 protein is CASRETSGGPTDTQYF. For the CDR3, the DNA is TGCGCCAGCAGGGAGACTAGCGGGGGGCCCACAGATACGCAGTATTTT.

This clone has a single count. This sequence joins TRBV18 and TRBJ2-2; D unresolved. The CDR3 is 14 residues long. Trimming took off 2 bases at V and 7 bases at J, with 11 bases between the two ends. CDR1 is KGHSH, CDR2 LQKENI, per germline. CDR3 residues: CASSPVQSNGELFF. The CDR3 coding sequence is TGTGCCAGCTCACCAGTGCAGTCGAACGGGGAGCTGTTTTTT.

This clone was picked up one time. This chain joins TRBV5-1 and TRBJ2-1; no clear D gene. There are 13 residues in the CDR3. Germline CDR1 SGHRS, CDR2 YFSETQ. Trimming stripped 4 bases from V and 6 bases from J, with 11 bases between. The CDR3 here is CASSTWTANEQFF. Here the CDR3 DNA reads TGCGCCAGCAGCACCTGGACCGCCAATGAGCAGTTCTTC.

The J gene is TRBJ1-2, the V gene TRBV5-1, with D possibly matching TRBD1 (5 bases). The germline V gene has CDR1 SGHRS and CDR2 YFSETQ. V was pared by 0 bases and J by 0 bases, with 9 bases between. CDR3 size: 15 residues. CDR3 sequence: CASSLERGPNYGYTF. CDR3 coding DNA: TGCGCCAGCAGCTTGGAGCGGGGACCTAACTATGGCTACACCTTC.

The chain uses TRBV14 and TRBJ1-1; 7 bases match TRBD1. Germline CDR1 is SGHDN and CDR2 is FVKESK. This CDR3 is built from 12 residues. V dropped 5 bases and J dropped 10; count of bases not matched to a gene: 7. The CDR3 spells CASSYGDSRAFF. The DNA for the CDR3 is TGTGCCAGCAGCTATGGGGACAGTCGAGCTTTCTTT.

The chain links TRBV5-1 to TRBJ2-7; no definite D call. The CDR3 is 14 amino acids. Per germline, CDR1 SGHRS and CDR2 YFSETQ. V was cut by 0 bases and J by 2 bases, with 9 bases left in between. CDR3 DNA sequence: TGCGCCAGCAGCTTGGTTGTCCAACCCTACGAGCAGTACTTC. It is translated as CASSLVVQPYEQYF.

This chain links TRBV15 with TRBJ1-1; D is unresolved. V gave up 0 bases and J gave up 6 bases, with 11 bases separating them. CDR3 length: 14 amino acids. The germline CDR1 and CDR2 sequences are LNHNV and YYDKDF (reference sequence). The CDR3 DNA follows: TGTGCCACCAGCAGAGATCTGGAAGACGCTGAAGCTTTCTTT. It codes for CATSRDLEDAEAFF.

The V gene is TRBV3-1 (or the pseudogene TRBV3-2), the J gene TRBJ2-3, with 8 bases identical to TRBD2. CDR1 and CDR2 from the germline V gene are LGHDT and YNNKEL (reference sequence). The CDR3 has 16 residues. The V and J ends lost 6 bases and 5 bases, in that order; junction bases with no gene match: 13. CDR3 loop: CASRITRAGGVDTQYF. In nucleotides, the CDR3 is TGTGCCAGCAGGATAACGCGGGCGGGGGGAGTAGATACGCAGTATTTT.

The chain links TRBV6-6 to TRBJ2-2; D is unclear. CDR3 length: 16 residues. Germline CDR1 reads MNHNY; CDR2 reads SVGAGI (reference sequence). Trimming took 2 bases from V and 0 from J, leaving 10 bases between them. CDR3 sequence reads: CASSYLRNANTGELFF. The CDR3 region has the DNA TGTGCCAGCAGTTACCTCCGTAATGCGAACACCGGGGAGCTGTTTTTT.

The chain combines TRBV24-1 with TRBJ1-1; D perhaps matches TRBD1 (5 bases). The V gene's germline CDR1 is KGHDR and CDR2 SFDVKD. The CDR3 length is 14 residues. Trimming took 3 bases from V and 3 from J, leaving 10 bases between them. Here the CDR3 reads CATSDPRGDTEAFF. DNA of the CDR3: TGTGCCACCAGTGATCCTCGGGGCGACACTGAAGCTTTCTTT.

This clone was seen more than once but under ten times. The rearrangement joins TRBV6-6 to TRBJ1-1; 10 positions agree with TRBD1. J gave up 3 bases and V 7 bases, and 5 bases lay outside the gene matches. The germline gives CDR1 MNHNY, CDR2 SVGAGI (reference sequence). This CDR3 is 14 amino acids long. The CDR3 DNA reads TGTGCCAGCAATCTGGGACAGGGGTACACTGAAGCTTTCTTT. This codes for CASNLGQGYTEAFF.

This sequence joins TRBV11-2 and TRBJ2-3; D remains unclear. Germline lookup yields CDR1 SGHAT and CDR2 FQNNGV. This CDR3 is built from 14 residues. Trimming shortened V by 0 bases and J by 4 bases, and 8 bases separated the two germline ends. The CDR3 DNA reads TGTGCCAGCAGCTTAGATTCCAGTTCAGATACGCAGTATTTT. Encoded protein: CASSLDSSSDTQYF.

The chain couples TRBV27 to TRBJ1-5; the D is unclear. Between the trimmed V and J ends, which lost 3 bases and 2 bases, there was a span of 14 bases. The CDR3 runs to 16 residues. Germline V lookup: CDR1 MNHEY, CDR2 SMNVEV (reference sequence). In nucleotides, the CDR3 is TGTGCCAGCAGTTTTGGGGTCCTTAAGGGCAATCAGCCCCAGCATTTT. Residues: CASSFGVLKGNQPQHF.

This chain uses TRBV27 with TRBJ1-4, with D uncertain. This CDR3 region has 12 residues. Germline CDR1 reads MNHEY; CDR2 reads SMNVEV (reference sequence). The V gene lost 2 bases and the J gene lost 7 bases, with 5 bases spanning the gap. As DNA, the CDR3 is TGTGCCAGCAGTTTAAGTGGTGAAAAACTGTTTTTT. Amino acids: CASSLSGEKLFF.

Note on this clone: At one end the junction does not follow the germline gene, possibly because of a read error. This rearrangement joins TRBV7-7 to TRBJ1-5; D unresolved. CDR1 is SSHAT and CDR2 is FNYEAQ in the germline V gene (reference sequence). This CDR3 region has 13 residues. The CDR3 sequence is CASSPDRNQPQHF. DNA of the CDR3: TGTGCTAGCAGCCCGGACCGCAATCAGCCCCAGCATTTT.

The chain combines TRBV29-1 with TRBJ1-1; D possibly corresponds to TRBD1 (6 bases). V lost 7 bases to trimming and J lost 7 bases, with 16 bases between them. Germline V gene sequence: CDR1 SQVTM, CDR2 ANQGSEA. The CDR3 has 12 residues. The CDR3 nucleotides are TGCAGCGCTGGGGGCCAGGGGTATGAAGCTTTCTTT. This codes for CSAGGQGYEAFF.

The chain joins TRBV5-1 to TRBJ2-5; 8 nucleotides match TRBD1. CDR1 is SGHRS and CDR2 is YFSETQ in the germline V gene. The CDR3 is made up of 16 amino acids. After removal of 1 base from V and 0 bases from J, the junction contained 5 bases not matched to a gene. The CDR3 is CASSLWGQANQETQYF. CDR3 nucleotides: TGCGCCAGCAGCTTGTGGGGACAGGCCAACCAAGAGACCCAGTACTTC.

This clone appeared once. The CDR3 sequence: CASSLGRGSEKLFF. CDR3 DNA sequence: TGTGCCAGCAGCCTGGGGCGCGGGTCGGAAAAACTGTTTTTT. The J gene is TRBJ1-4, the V gene TRBV7-9; TRBD1 is a possible D gene (5 bases). With 5 bases removed from V and 8 bases from J, the gap between germline ends came to 15 bases. Germline V gives CDR1 SEHNR, CDR2 FQNEAQ (reference sequence). The CDR3 runs 14 residues. The entire variable domain, with the rest obtained from reference TRBV7-9 and TRBJ1-4, is as follows: DTGVSQNPRHKITKRGQNVTFRCDPISEHNRLYWYRQTLGQGPEFLTYFQNEAQLEKSRLLSDRFSAERPKGSFSTLEIQRTEQGDSAMYLCASSLGRGSEKLFFGSGTQLSVL.

This clone was detected a few times. This sequence joins TRBV28 and TRBJ2-7; D might be TRBD2 (6 bases). V was pared by 2 bases and J by 6 bases, with 8 bases between. CDR1 MDHEN and CDR2 SYDVKM come from the germline V gene. The CDR3 length is 12 residues. The CDR3 reads CASSLGGTEQYF. The CDR3 nucleotides read TGTGCCAGCAGTTTAGGCGGGACCGAGCAGTACTTC.

This chain connects TRBV6-5 to TRBJ1-2; D is perhaps TRBD1 (6 bases). The CDR3 extends over 13 amino acids. Per germline, CDR1 MNHEY and CDR2 SVGAGI. Deletions cut 6 bases from V and 2 bases from J, with 10 bases between. The CDR3 DNA follows: TGTGCCAGCAGCGGGACAAAGAACTATGGCTACACCTTC. Translation gives CASSGTKNYGYTF.

In nucleotides, the CDR3 is TGTGCCAGCAGCCAATGGAGCGTGAACACTGAAGCTTTCTTT. Translating it yields CASSQWSVNTEAFF. The J gene is TRBJ1-1, the V gene TRBV16; D gene unclear. Trimming stripped 1 base from V and 0 bases from J, with 6 bases between. CDR1 is KGHSY and CDR2 is FQNENV in the germline V gene. The CDR3 runs to 14 residues.

The J gene is TRBJ1-2, the V gene TRBV7-9; possible D gene TRBD1, 5 bases. The CDR3 sequence is 16 residues long. Trimming left V 1 base short and J 0 bases short, with 12 bases between. Germline CDR1 SEHNR, CDR2 FQNEAQ (reference sequence). In DNA form, the CDR3 reads TGTGCCAGCAGCTTAGATCTCGGCAGGGCTAACTATGGCTACACCTTC. Translating gives CASSLDLGRANYGYTF.

This clone is medium-sized. The V and J genes are TRBV19 and TRBJ2-7; no clear D. The germline V gene encodes CDR1 LNHDA and CDR2 SQIVND (reference sequence). The CDR3 totals 15 residues. Between the trimmed V and J ends, which lost 5 bases and 0 bases, there was a span of 14 bases. DNA of the CDR3: TGTGCCAGTAGTCCCTACCCCAGGAGCTCCTACGAGCAGTACTTC. Translation: CASSPYPRSSYEQYF.

The rearrangement joins TRBV29-1 to TRBJ2-3; tentative D call: TRBD1 (6 bases). Between the trimmed V and J ends, which lost 1 base and 6 bases, there was a span of 8 bases. The CDR3 sequence is 12 residues long. The germline V gene encodes CDR1 SQVTM and CDR2 ANQGSEA. In DNA form, the CDR3 reads TGCAGCGTTGAAGGACAGGACGATACGCAGTATTTT. Residues: CSVEGQDDTQYF.

The chain couples TRBV9 to TRBJ2-1, with TRBD1 as a possible D gene (7 bases). The germline V and J ends were trimmed by 2 bases and 4 bases, with 13 bases remaining between them. Per germline, CDR1 SGDLS and CDR2 YYNGEE. The CDR3 has 15 amino acids. The DNA for the CDR3 is TGTGCCAGCAGCGTCGGGGCGGGACAGTACAATGAGCAGTTCTTC. Translated: CASSVGAGQYNEQFF.